Here is one T cell receptor beta chain with its context. Its target is unknown. The data were obtained in a study of cytomegalovirus exposure and HLA in healthy donors. Study results and caveats: According to the study, 160 or so TCR beta chains were cytomegalovirus-associated.

Using immunoSEQ multiplex PCR, the repertoire was profiled, and TCRdb retains in-frame clones only, with some absent. The sample yields roughly 130,000 clones, about 90% seen once. The sample was PBMCs. The TCR originated in a man aged 30 to 39 in good health and CMV-seronegative.

This CDR3 reads CASRPRQGNTEAFF. The CDR3 DNA is TGTGCCAGCAGGCCGAGACAGGGAAACACTGAAGCTTTCTTT. The V call is TRBV6-5, the J call TRBJ1-1; 7 bases match TRBD1. CDR3 length: 14 amino acids. The V gene's germline CDR1 is MNHEY and CDR2 SVGAGI. The J segment lost 2 bases and the V segment lost 6 bases, leaving 6 bases of the junction unmatched.